The sequence of this TCR beta chain was determined in a study of blood T cell repertoires in COVID-19. TCRdb keeps only in-frame clones here, not all; method: immunoSEQ multiplex PCR. The repertoire holds about 24,000 clones, with roughly 89% as singletons. This CDR3 region has 11 residues. Germline values: CDR1 SQVTM, CDR2 ANQGSEA. The V end lost 3 bases, the J end lost 1 base, and 3 bases lay between the germline ends. The genes are TRBV29-1 and TRBJ1-2, with unresolved D. Sequenced input: peripheral blood. This TCR was recovered from a man between 65 and 85 years old with COVID-19, enrolled during active disease. The CDR3 is CSVDYNYGYTF. CDR3 nucleotide sequence: TGCAGCGTTGACTATAACTATGGCTACACCTTC.